The entry that follows covers one TCR beta chain sequence. The sample comes from a study of blood T cell repertoires in COVID-19. Profiling relied on immunoSEQ multiplex PCR, and the TCRdb table lists in-frame clones only, not all of them. The table lists about 180,000 clones, about 86% of them singletons, with 7% to 10% in the top ten. Trimming left V 4 bases short and J 3 bases short, with 10 bases between. The germline V gene has CDR1 MDHEN and CDR2 SYDVKM. This CDR3 spans 14 amino acids. The rearrangement uses TRBV28 and TRBJ1-5; D is uncertain. The clonotype was recovered from a middle-aged man with active or convalescent COVID-19. Sequenced: peripheral blood. In DNA, the CDR3 is TGTGCCAGCAGTTCACCGGTTTTCAATCAGCCCCAGCATTTT. Translation: CASSSPVFNQPQHF.